Here is one T cell receptor beta chain with its context. How the authors handled the data: Cell counts per sample came from amplifying reference gene primers. Here immunoSEQ multiplex PCR was the method, and the copy in TCRdb shows in-frame clones only, minus some. The D gene and trimming were derived from the DNA, and the V and J assignments and clone size from that table. The sample shows roughly 150,000 clones, about nine tenths of them seen only once. The germline V gene has CDR1 MNHEY and CDR2 SMNVEV (reference sequence). The CDR3 loop spans 13 amino acids. Trimming took 5 bases from V and 6 from J; bases not matched to a gene: 6. This sample was included in a study of blood T cell repertoires in COVID-19. Study-wide context: COVID-19 samples collected from the United States, Italy and Spain covered acute and convalescent phases. PBMCs, B-cell-depleted T cells, or T cells provided the cDNA or gDNA that made up the material.

The rearrangement uses TRBV27 and TRBJ1-2, with 7 positions matching TRBD1. The sequenced material came from peripheral blood. This TCR was recovered from a man aged 55 to 70 with active or convalescent COVID-19. As DNA, the CDR3 is TGTGCCAGCAGTCAGACAGGGCTGGATGGCTACACCTTC. Its translation is CASSQTGLDGYTF.